Included here is one T cell receptor (beta chain) sequence, with context. Its matching antigen is unknown. It was with 60 Vbeta and 13 Jbeta primers that the PCR ran. In the source study's methods: Later, about 80 million unique TCR beta chains were counted in an analysis, and 10 million to 12 million of them were shared. The repertoire was sequenced with immunoSEQ multiplex PCR; TCRdb's copy has only in-frame clones and lacks some. The V and J calls and clone size come from that table; D and trimming were worked out from the DNA. The data show about 150,000 clones, roughly 9.7% seen once. J gave up 6 bases and V 7 bases, and 8 bases lay outside the gene matches. CDR3 length equals 13 residues. Germline assignment: CDR1 MDHEN and CDR2 SYDVKM. These data belong to a study of cytomegalovirus exposure and HLA in healthy donors. Study observations and caveats: The authors later linked a missense DCLRE1C variant to TCR beta V- and J-gene trimming.

The origin of this receptor is a middle-aged man in good health and CMV-seronegative. V gene TRBV28 combines with J gene TRBJ1-2, with 7 nucleotides matching TRBD1. Sequenced input: PBMCs. CDR3 loop: CASTLGQGDGYTF. CDR3 sequence (DNA): TGTGCCAGCACCTTAGGGCAGGGGGATGGCTACACCTTC.